This record looks at one T cell receptor (beta chain) sequence and its context. In its sample, this clone was seen a few times. What this receptor recognizes is not known. Base quality data are lacking; no much larger clone is found one base away. The library was made by PCR. TCRdb names Illumina HiSeq 4000 as the instrument used. High-throughput sequencing was used to profile the CDR3 region of the TCR beta-chain in every patient. As for the original processing: The researchers built a classifier to tell apart papillary thyroid cancer patients with distant metastasis, based on CDR3 differences among clinicopathological groups. The Shannon index was used to assess repertoire diversity, and the Morisita-Horn index was used to assess tumor-blood repertoire similarity. The raw public reads went through TCRdb reprocessing: fastp at Q25, MiXCR clone calling, in-frame beta chains kept. TCRdb assigned the V and J calls; the authors' analysis was not used. For this sample the table gives approximately 29,000 clones, of which 16% were detected only once. The ten largest clones take up 4% to 5% of the sample.

This sample is part of a study of metastatic and nonmetastatic thyroid tumors (dated by TCRdb to the early 2020s). Regarding the complete study: Repertoires were compared across peripheral blood and tumor or nodule tissue samples from malignant and benign thyroid patients. General conclusions and limits of the study: TCR beta diversity was reported as significantly higher in malignant tumors than in benign nodules, in both blood and tumor samples.

No patient had received any treatment before thyroid surgery. Patient clinical samples collected from the early 2010s to the late 2010s were retrospectively analysed using T-cell receptor beta sequencing. The sequenced sample was blood. This receptor was obtained from a female donor with papillary thyroid cancer or a benign thyroid nodule (not recorded which). Some clones in this sample may be carry-over from other donors' samples.

Here the CDR3 is given as CASSFLVRTDTQYF. The DNA sequence follows: TGTGCCAGCAGTTTTTTGGTCCGCACAGATACGCAGTATTTT. In this chain, TRBV28 is recombined with TRBJ2-3; no D segment can be confidently identified. V and J are truncated by 3 bases and 1 base respectively, leaving an intervening sequence of 8 bases. CDR1 MDHEN and CDR2 SYDVKM are derived from the germline V gene. The CDR3, from cysteine to phenylalanine, totals 14 residues. Of all the DNA, just the CDR3 is kept, 42 bases in frame from base 1.